The entry below gives a single T cell receptor beta chain sequence along with its context. Antigen specificity is unknown. TCRdb independently ran MiXCR on the reads; one entry per CDR3 protein. Seen here are around 340,000 distinct CDR3 sequences, 29% observed once, and the top ten hold 20%. This specimen comes from a study of T cell repertoires in cytomegalovirus infection. Study-wide results and caveats: Frequencies of public TCR beta families were cumulated, and this identified carriers of CMV plus the relevant HLA.

The CDR3 contains 13 residues. V was cut by 3 bases and J by 3 bases, with 9 bases left in between. Germline CDR1 SNHLY, CDR2 FYNNEI. This sequence originates from a human donor in good health (CMV status not recorded). Some clones in this sample may be carry-over from other donors' samples. The sample in question was cultured PBMCs, obtained from culture after CMV antigen stimulation. This chain joins TRBV2 and TRBJ2-7; no reliable D call. As DNA, the CDR3 is TGTGCCAGCAGTGACAGAGACCTCTACGAGCAGTACTTC. It specifies CASSDRDLYEQYF.